These 28 T cell receptor beta chains were all obtained from the same sample, sequenced in a study of Ad26.COV2.S vaccination and SARS-CoV-2 variants. Noted treatment: about 20 received Ad26.COV2.S at low or high dose, single or two shots; about 5 received placebo; per-sample allocation not given. Sampling was performed 63 days after the first vaccine or placebo injection. The method was immunoSEQ multiplex PCR; TCRdb's version includes in-frame clones alone and lacks a portion of them. The data show about 350,000 clones, around 90% seen once. This specimen was peripheral blood, taken in a trial of Ad26.COV2.S vaccine versus placebo. These receptor sequences come from a person between 18 and 65 years old who received the Ad26.COV2.S COVID-19 vaccine or a placebo.

The rearrangement links TRBV7-8 to TRBJ1-2; D remains unclear. CDR3 length: 12 amino acids. V was clipped by 3 bases and J by 6 bases, with 8 bases between them. Germline-derived CDR1 and CDR2 are SGHVS and FQNEAQ. CDR3 in DNA: TGTGCCAGCAGCTTTAACCACAATGGCTACACCTTC. Translating gives CASSFNHNGYTF.

This clone was seen only once. This chain links TRBV11-2 with TRBJ2-2; D is unresolved. CDR3 length: 15 amino acids. Trimming cost V 6 bases and J 5 bases, with 16 bases left between them. The V gene's germline CDR1 is SGHAT and CDR2 FQNNGV. Here the CDR3 reads CASSLGLTWTGELFF. The DNA of the CDR3 is TGTGCCAGCAGTTTGGGCCTGACCTGGACCGGGGAGCTGTTTTTT.

On this clone itself: The germline gene is not matched at one end of the junction; a read error may be the cause. V usage is TRBV3-1 (or the pseudogene TRBV3-2) and J usage is TRBJ2-1, with D maybe TRBD1 (6 bases). The CDR3 length is 14 residues. In germline, CDR1 is LGHDT, CDR2 YNNKEL (reference sequence). The CDR3 loop reads CASSQNSYRALSIF. CDR3 DNA sequence: TGTGCCAGCAGCCAGAATAGCTACAGGGCCTTGTCGATCTTC.

CDR3 sequence: CATPTGEDGYTF. As DNA, the CDR3 is TGTGCCACCCCGACAGGGGAGGATGGCTACACCTTC. The J gene is TRBJ1-2, the V gene TRBV7-9; 8 bases fit TRBD1. Germline V CDR1 and CDR2: SEHNR, FQNEAQ (reference sequence). V lost 10 bases, J lost 6 bases, and 7 bases stayed unmatched. CDR3 length equals 12 residues.

This chain links TRBV7-9 with TRBJ2-2; TRBD2 matches at 14 bases. V was pared by 5 bases and J by 8 bases, with 7 bases of the junction left unmatched. The CDR3 is 16 residues long. CDR1 is SEHNR, CDR2 FQNEAQ, per germline (reference sequence). CDR3 coding DNA: TGTGCCAGCAGCCCGCGGGGACTAGCGGGAGTAGGGGAGCTGTTTTTT. Translated: CASSPRGLAGVGELFF.

The chain has TRBV30 and TRBJ1-2; 8 bases match TRBD1. V gave up 0 bases and J gave up 2 bases; unmatched junction bases: 2. This CDR3 contains 14 residues. Germline assignment: CDR1 GTSNPN and CDR2 SVGIG (reference sequence). The CDR3 DNA sequence: TGTGCCTGGAGTGTTCCAGGGGGCAACTATGGCTACACCTTC. Its protein is CAWSVPGGNYGYTF.

The rearrangement links TRBV6-2 or TRBV6-3 to TRBJ1-2; 8 positions agree with TRBD1. The germline gives CDR1 MNHEY, CDR2 SVGEGT. The CDR3 has 16 amino acids. V was pared by 2 bases and J by 0 bases, with 5 bases of the junction left unmatched. The CDR3 nucleotides are TGTGCCAGCAGTTACCCGGCGGACAGGGCTAACTATGGCTACACCTTC. It is translated as CASSYPADRANYGYTF.

This clone turned up a few times. This sequence joins TRBV11-3 and TRBJ2-7, with D tentatively TRBD1 (6 bases). The CDR3 consists of 14 residues. Trimming stripped 5 bases from V and 2 bases from J, with 13 bases between. The germline V gene encodes CDR1 SGHNT and CDR2 YENEEA. In DNA form, the CDR3 reads TGTGCCAGCAGCCCTTATGACAGGCCCTACGAGCAGTACTTC. It is translated as CASSPYDRPYEQYF.

This chain joins TRBV27 and TRBJ2-2; D is possibly TRBD2 (6 bases). The CDR3 has 17 amino acids. Germline CDR1 and CDR2: MNHEY and SMNVEV (reference sequence). The V gene lost 0 bases and the J gene lost 7 bases, with 18 bases spanning the gap. This chain's CDR3 is CASSLSGGGVSHGELFF. CDR3 nucleotides: TGTGCCAGCAGTTTATCGGGGGGAGGTGTTTCCCACGGGGAGCTGTTTTTT.

This rearrangement joins TRBV6-1 to TRBJ2-5, with no clear D. Trimming removed 3 bases at V and 8 bases at J, with 13 bases between. Germline CDR1 is MNHNS and CDR2 is SASEGT. CDR3 length: 13 residues. The DNA for the CDR3 is TGTGCCAGCAGTGATGCCTCACCTGGTACCCAGTACTTC. This gives the protein CASSDASPGTQYF.

V usage is TRBV6-5 and J usage is TRBJ2-7; tentative D call: TRBD2 (6 bases). Trimming stripped 11 bases from V and 2 bases from J, with 16 bases between. Germline V gives CDR1 MNHEY, CDR2 SVGAGI. The CDR3 sequence is 13 residues long. CDR3 in DNA: TGTGCCCTCCGGTGGGAGGCAACCTACGAGCAGTACTTC. Its protein product is CALRWEATYEQYF.

The chain recombines TRBV5-1 with TRBJ2-3, with 8 bases lining up with TRBD1. The CDR3 is 16 amino acids. The trim removed 4 bases at V and 0 bases at J, leaving 7 bases unmatched. Germline CDR1 and CDR2: SGHRS and YFSETQ. In DNA form, the CDR3 reads TGCGCCAGCAGCCCTGGGACAGGCGGGAGCACAGATACGCAGTATTTT. Amino acid sequence: CASSPGTGGSTDTQYF.

The chain uses TRBV19 and TRBJ2-1; 9 bases are shared with TRBD2. CDR1 and CDR2 (germline): LNHDA, SQIVND (reference sequence). The length of the CDR3 is 14 residues. V was clipped by 7 bases and J by 5 bases; unmatched bases: 6. Here the CDR3 reads CASKATSGDNEQFF. CDR3 in DNA: TGTGCCAGTAAGGCGACTAGCGGCGACAATGAGCAGTTCTTC.

V is TRBV10-3 and J is TRBJ1-1; D gene ambiguous. The CDR3 is 12 amino acids. Germline values: CDR1 ENHRY, CDR2 SYGVKD. The germline V and J ends were trimmed by 7 bases and 1 base, with 7 bases remaining between them. This CDR3 reads CAIKKENTEAFF. In DNA form, the CDR3 reads TGTGCCATCAAGAAAGAGAACACTGAAGCTTTCTTT.

The rearrangement links TRBV7-9 to TRBJ1-4, with a tentative D call TRBD1 (6 bases). Between the trimmed V and J ends, which lost 5 bases and 4 bases, there was a span of 20 bases. The CDR3 extends over 17 amino acids. The germline CDR1 and CDR2 sequences are SEHNR and FQNEAQ (reference sequence). CDR3 protein: CASSDIGKQGYNEKLFF. CDR3 nucleotides: TGTGCCAGCAGCGATATTGGGAAACAGGGATATAATGAAAAACTGTTTTTT.

The chain links TRBV19 to TRBJ2-1; TRBD1 matches at 9 bases. The germline gives CDR1 LNHDA, CDR2 SQIVND (reference sequence). J lost 10 bases, V lost 2 bases, and 12 bases had no gene match. The length of the CDR3 is 16 residues. The CDR3 region has the DNA TGTGCCAGTAGTATACCACAGGGGGCTACCACCGCGGAGCAGTTCTTC. Translation gives CASSIPQGATTAEQFF.

The V call is TRBV7-2, the J call TRBJ1-3; TRBD1 aligns across 10 bases. V lost 5 bases, J lost 4 bases, and 8 bases stayed unmatched. The CDR3 sequence is 16 residues long. Germline assignment: CDR1 SGHTA and CDR2 FQGNSA. CDR3 protein: CASSTRQGAGGNTIYF. The DNA for the CDR3 is TGTGCCAGCAGCACCAGACAGGGGGCCGGAGGAAACACCATATATTTT.

The rearrangement links TRBV5-1 to TRBJ2-5, with no clear D. V dropped 1 base and J dropped 3 bases, with 4 bases sitting between them. The CDR3 extends over 12 amino acids. In germline, CDR1 is SGHRS, CDR2 YFSETQ. CDR3 residues: CASSLREETQYF. CDR3 DNA: TGCGCCAGCAGCTTGCGAGAAGAGACCCAGTACTTC.

Only a few counts were recorded for this clone. The chain links TRBV28 to TRBJ1-2; D gene ambiguous. The CDR3 has 14 residues. Germline CDR1 MDHEN, CDR2 SYDVKM. V lost 5 bases and J 3 bases, leaving 13 bases between the germline ends. CDR3 protein: CASSRSGPYYGYTF. The CDR3 nucleotides read TGTGCCAGCAGTCGATCAGGACCGTACTATGGCTACACCTTC.

V and J are TRBV11-2 and TRBJ1-2; unclear D gene. The CDR3 is 18 residues long. Trimming shortened V by 2 bases and J by 3 bases, and 22 bases separated the two germline ends. Germline V gene sequence: CDR1 SGHAT, CDR2 FQNNGV. The DNA for the CDR3 is TGTGCCAGCAGCTTAAACTTAGACACCCGGGCTCACCACTATGGCTACACCTTC. Its translation is CASSLNLDTRAHHYGYTF.

The chain combines TRBV30 with TRBJ2-2; tentative D call: TRBD2 (5 bases). CDR3 size: 14 residues. V was trimmed by 4 bases and J by 3 bases, leaving 12 bases between them. Looked up from germline, CDR1 is GTSNPN and CDR2 is SVGIG (reference sequence). The CDR3 is CAWTGGIHTGELFF. The CDR3 DNA reads as TGTGCCTGGACTGGAGGTATTCACACCGGGGAGCTGTTTTTT.

The chain links TRBV6-5 to TRBJ2-7; a weak D match, TRBD2 (6 bases). This CDR3 is built from 13 residues. Germline values: CDR1 MNHEY, CDR2 SVGAGI. The ends were cut back, 6 bases at V and 5 bases at J, with 14 bases in the middle. CDR3 sequence: CASRGEAPNEQYF. CDR3 in DNA: TGTGCCAGCAGGGGGGAGGCCCCCAACGAGCAGTACTTC.

The chain links TRBV6-1 to TRBJ1-1; TRBD1 might be the D (5 bases). Germline CDR1 and CDR2: MNHNS and SASEGT. The V gene lost 4 bases and the J gene lost 2 bases, with 17 bases spanning the gap. This CDR3 spans 16 amino acids. The CDR3 loop reads CASSARKGAGNTEAFF. The CDR3 DNA reads TGTGCCAGCAGTGCCCGGAAAGGGGCGGGTAACACTGAAGCTTTCTTT.

The chain combines TRBV28 with TRBJ2-7, with TRBD1 as a possible D gene (6 bases). The CDR3 runs to 15 residues. Trimming removed 6 bases from V and 2 bases from J, with 17 bases in between. Germline CDR1 MDHEN, CDR2 SYDVKM. The CDR3 spells CASRGPDSLTYEQYF. The CDR3 DNA reads TGTGCCAGCAGAGGACCGGACAGTCTTACCTACGAGCAGTACTTC. The variable domain in full, completed from reference TRBV28 and TRBJ2-7, reads DVKVTQSSRYLVKRTGEKVFLECVQDMDHENMFWYRQDPGLGLRLIYFSYDVKMKEKGDIPEGYSVSREKKERFSLILESASTNQTSMYLCASRGPDSLTYEQYFGPGTRLTVT.

The chain has TRBV7-2 and TRBJ2-3, with 7 bases that match TRBD2. Germline-derived CDR1 and CDR2 are SGHTA and FQGNSA. The CDR3 sequence is 17 residues long. V lost 1 base to trimming and J lost 3 bases; unmatched junction nucleotides: 10. The CDR3 loop reads CASSLVSGGGQTDTQYF. The CDR3 DNA is TGTGCCAGCAGCTTAGTTTCCGGGGGAGGGCAAACAGATACGCAGTATTTT.

This clone was seen a single time. The gene calls are TRBV18 and TRBJ2-7; D gene unclear. In germline, CDR1 is KGHSH, CDR2 LQKENI. V was shortened by 3 bases and J by 2 bases, with 5 bases between the two germline ends. The CDR3 length is 12 residues. In DNA form, the CDR3 reads TGTGCCAGCTCACCGGACCCCTACGAGCAGTACTTC. Its protein is CASSPDPYEQYF. Supplemented by reference TRBV18 and TRBJ2-7, the full variable domain reads NAGVMQNPRHLVRRRGQEARLRCSPMKGHSHVYWYRQLPEEGLKFMVYLQKENIIDESGMPKERFSAEFPKEGPSILRIQQVVRGDSAAYFCASSPDPYEQYFGPGTRLTVT.

This chain links TRBV4-1 with TRBJ1-1, with no clear D. CDR1 is MGHRA, CDR2 YSYEKL, per germline. With 0 bases removed from V and 5 bases from J, the gap between germline ends came to 13 bases. CDR3 length equals 15 residues. CDR3 in amino acids: CASSQEVWGGTEAFF. As DNA, the CDR3 is TGCGCCAGCAGCCAAGAAGTCTGGGGAGGAACTGAAGCTTTCTTT.

This chain joins TRBV6-5 and TRBJ1-2, with D possibly being TRBD1 (5 bases). Germline assignment: CDR1 MNHEY and CDR2 SVGAGI. The CDR3 consists of 14 residues. V was trimmed by 0 bases and J by 5 bases, leaving 10 bases between them. The CDR3, as DNA: TGTGCCAGCAGTTACTCGACAGCCGATTATGGCTACACCTTC. This translates into CASSYSTADYGYTF.